These T cell receptor beta chains were read from a single sample in a study of preoperative IRX-2 immunotherapy in early breast cancer. Method: immunoSEQ multiplex PCR; TCRdb's copy keeps in-frame clones and lacks some. Altogether around 11,000 clones are present, roughly 80% being singletons, with the ten largest covering less than 6.5%. The sequencing here drew on lymph node tissue, taken before IRX-2 immunotherapy. These receptors originate from a human donor with breast cancer. Both conserved end residues are part of each CDR3. A D gene is named only where the DNA matches it firmly. Expanded clones get a size class; other rows say once, few or many, or leave the size out.

d_call,v_call,clone_size,j_call,cdr3_nt,cdr3_aa
.,TRBV6-8,.,TRBJ1-3,TGTGCCAGCAAGGTCTCTGGAAACACCATATATTTT,CASKVSGNTIYF
TRBD1,TRBV5-1,.,TRBJ1-4,TGCGCCAGCAGCCGGGGACAGAACAGGGCAGCAGAAGAAAAACTGTTTTTT,CASSRGQNRAAEEKLFF
TRBD2,TRBV6-8,.,TRBJ2-1,TGTGCCATCAGTGTGACTAGCGGGAAAGGGGGGGGTAATGAGCAGTTCTTC,CAISVTSGKGGGNEQFF
TRBD2,TRBV11-3,.,TRBJ2-1,TGTGCCAGCAGCCTTAGCGGGAGGGCCGACAATGAGCAGTTCTTC,CASSLSGRADNEQFF
TRBD2,TRBV7-4,.,TRBJ2-1,TGTGCCAGCAGCTTGGGTAGCGGGAGGGCCCATGAGCAGTTCTTC,CASSLGSGRAHEQFF
.,TRBV28,.,TRBJ1-5,TGTGCCAGCATACCGTTAGGGGGAGGCAATCAGCCCCAGCATTTT,CASIPLGGGNQPQHF
TRBD1,TRBV6-8,.,TRBJ1-1,TGTGCCAGCAGTTCACCGACAGGGAGAGGCACTGAAGCTTTCTTT,CASSSPTGRGTEAFF
.,TRBV18,.,TRBJ2-5,TGTGCCAGCTCAGGAGGACTGCAAGAGACCCAGTACTTC,CASSGGLQETQYF
.,TRBV7-1,.,TRBJ1-3,TGTGCCAGCAGCTTAGCAGGGGAAGGAAACACCATATATTTT,CASSLAGEGNTIYF
.,TRBV11-1,.,TRBJ2-2,TGTGCCAGCAGCCTTTATAGGGGCACCGGGGAGCTGTTTTTT,CASSLYRGTGELFF
TRBD1,TRBV29-1,.,TRBJ2-3,TGCAGCGTCTTCGGGACAGACCTTAGCACAGATACGCAGTATTTT,CSVFGTDLSTDTQYF
.,TRBV25-1,.,TRBJ1-1,TGTGCCAGCAGTGCCCGCCATGGGCGGGGGAACACTGAAGCTTTCTTT,CASSARHGRGNTEAFF
TRBD1,TRBV19,.,TRBJ1-1,TGTGCCAGTAGTATATTTTCTGGGACAGGAAAGGATGAAGCTTTCTTT,CASSIFSGTGKDEAFF
.,TRBV5-1,.,TRBJ2-2,TGCGCCAGCAGCTTCTGGGGCGGGACGAACACCGGGGAGCTGTTTTTT,CASSFWGGTNTGELFF
TRBD1,TRBV19,.,TRBJ1-2,TGTGCCAGTAGTAAACTACAGGGGTTAATCGGCTACACCTTC,CASSKLQGLIGYTF
.,TRBV7-8,.,TRBJ1-1,TGTGCCAGCAGCTTAGGGACCAACACTGAAGCTTTCTTT,CASSLGTNTEAFF
TRBD2,TRBV16,.,TRBJ2-1,TGTGCCAGCAGCCAATTGACTAGCGGGAGGGTCTTCTACAATGAGCAGTTCTTC,CASSQLTSGRVFYNEQFF
.,TRBV18,.,TRBJ2-7,TGTGCCAGCTCACCAGGTCCGGGCCTTACCTACGAGCAGTACTTC,CASSPGPGLTYEQYF
TRBD1,TRBV6-8,few,TRBJ1-3,TGTGCCAGCAGACCGGGACAGATCTCTGGAAACACCATATATTTT,CASRPGQISGNTIYF
TRBD2,TRBV5-1,.,TRBJ2-1,TGCGCCAGCAGCTCCGGGGTAGCGGGAGCTGGTGTCCCGCAGTTCTTC,CASSSGVAGAGVPQFF
.,TRBV5-1,.,TRBJ1-1,TGCGCCAGCAGCCGGGCAGGGGACTTACTGAACACTGAAGCTTTCTTT,CASSRAGDLLNTEAFF
.,TRBV14,.,TRBJ2-6,TGTGCCAGCAGCCAAGGGTCCTCCGGGCACAACGTCCTGACTTTC,CASSQGSSGHNVLTF
TRBD1,TRBV5-1,once,TRBJ1-2,TGCGCCAGCAGCCGAGGGACAGAGGATAACTATGGCTACACCTTC,CASSRGTEDNYGYTF
TRBD1,TRBV6-8,few,TRBJ2-3,TGTGCCATCAGTACCGGGACAGGGGGCGCCGGCACAGATACGCAGTATTTT,CAISTGTGGAGTDTQYF
.,TRBV5-1,.,TRBJ2-1,TGCGCCAGCAGCTTGGTGGCAGGGTCCCACAATGAGCAGTTCTTC,CASSLVAGSHNEQFF
.,TRBV28,.,TRBJ2-1,TGTGCCAGCATCCCATCGGGCGGGGTGAATGAGCAGTTCTTC,CASIPSGGVNEQFF
.,TRBV6-8,.,TRBJ1-5,TGTGCCAGCAGGACAGGCCGTAATCAGCCCCAGCATTTT,CASRTGRNQPQHF
.,TRBV6-8,.,TRBJ2-7,TGTGCCAGCAGTTACCGAGCAATCGCCTTCTCTAGACCCTACGAGCAGTACTTC,CASSYRAIAFSRPYEQYF
TRBD1,TRBV7-6,.,TRBJ1-1,TGTGCCAGCAGCTTTTCCAGGGGGCTATACTCTGAAGCTTTCTTT,CASSFSRGLYSEAFF
TRBD1,TRBV23-1,.,TRBJ2-2,TGCGCCAGCAGCCAAGAGGACAGGGCGAACACCGGGGAGCTGTTTTTT,CASSQEDRANTGELFF
.,TRBV30,.,TRBJ1-2,TGTGCCTGGAGTGTATATGCGACTACTTATGGCTACACTTTC,CAWSVYATTYGYTF